The 18 T cell receptor beta chains reported below all come from one sample, sequenced in a study of early T cells in non-severe SARS-CoV-2 infection. TCRdb analysed the 5' RACE reads with MiXCR anew, one entry per CDR3 protein. The table records 79,000 or so distinct CDR3 sequences, 9.5% to 15% of them present only once. The source material was whole blood. The source of these receptors is an adult who was a healthcare worker with PCR-confirmed SARS-CoV-2 infection or an uninfected control (not recorded which).

This clonotype was observed a handful of times. In DNA form, the CDR3 reads TGCAGCGTCGGACAGGCCTACTCCTACGAGCAGTACTTC. Residues: CSVGQAYSYEQYF. This chain joins TRBV29-1 and TRBJ2-7; 7 bases are a match to TRBD1. V shed 6 bases, J shed 0 bases, and the junction held 5 bases outside the gene matches. The CDR3 runs 13 residues. CDR1 and CDR2 from the germline V gene are SQVTM and ANQGSEA.

At least ten counts were recorded for this clonotype. J is TRBJ2-7 and V is TRBV4-3; D unresolved. The germline V gene encodes CDR1 LGHNA and CDR2 YSLEER. Trimming removed 1 base at V and 0 bases at J, with 10 bases between. CDR3 length: 15 residues. In nucleotides, the CDR3 is TGCGCCAGCAGCCAAGGACGGTCGAGCTCCTACGAGCAGTACTTC. Encoded protein: CASSQGRSSSYEQYF.

This chain uses TRBV11-2 with TRBJ2-3, with D perhaps TRBD1 (5 bases). V shed 1 base and J shed 4 bases, with 12 bases lying between them. The CDR3 is 15 amino acids. Germline CDR1 SGHAT, CDR2 FQNNGV. In DNA form, the CDR3 reads TGTGCCAGCAGCTTAGGCAGGGATCGGGCAGATACGCAGTATTTT. Translating gives CASSLGRDRADTQYF. Full variable domain (rest looked up from reference TRBV11-2 and TRBJ2-3): EAGVAQSPRYKIIEKRQSVAFWCNPISGHATLYWYQQILGQGPKLLIQFQNNGVVDDSQLPKDRFSAERLKGVDSTLKIQPAKLEDSAVYLCASSLGRDRADTQYFGPGTRLTVL.

This clonotype was detected a few times. The chain has TRBV2 and TRBJ2-1; the D call may be TRBD1 or TRBD2 (6 bases each). Germline V CDR1 and CDR2: SNHLY, FYNNEI. The ends were cut back, 5 bases at V and 7 bases at J, with 21 bases in the middle. The CDR3 totals 16 residues. CDR3 nucleotide sequence: TGTGCCAGCAGTAGAGAGGGCCCCCGGGGGCAAAATGAGCAGTTCTTC. It is translated as CASSREGPRGQNEQFF.

V usage is TRBV2 and J usage is TRBJ2-5; 8 bases are shared with TRBD2. The CDR3 consists of 17 residues. V was clipped by 0 bases and J by 2 bases; unmatched bases: 8. CDR1 and CDR2 (germline): SNHLY, FYNNEI. The CDR3 nucleotides are TGTGCCAGCAGTGAAGCGCCAAGCGGGAGTGGGCAAGAGACCCAGTACTTC. As protein: CASSEAPSGSGQETQYF.

J is TRBJ2-1 and V is TRBV11-2, with TRBD2 as a possible D gene (6 bases). V was shortened by 3 bases and J by 13 bases, with 10 bases between the two germline ends. The length of the CDR3 is 11 residues. CDR1 SGHAT and CDR2 FQNNGV come from the germline V gene. CDR3 nucleotide sequence: TGTGCCAGCAGCTTGGGGGGTCTACAGTTCTTC. This encodes CASSLGGLQFF.

The chain couples TRBV30 to TRBJ2-7; 12 bases line up with TRBD1. Germline lookup yields CDR1 GTSNPN and CDR2 SVGIG (reference sequence). This CDR3 contains 19 residues. V trimming: 6 bases; J trimming: 0 bases; junction bases outside the gene matches: 18. DNA for the CDR3: TGTGCCTGTTATCGGTACCCGGGACAGGGGGCAAGGAGCTCCTACGAGCAGTACTTC. Its translation: CACYRYPGQGARSSYEQYF.

This clonotype was recorded many times. CDR3 sequence: CASSSGPVQYF. DNA for the CDR3: TGTGCCAGCAGCTCAGGTCCGGTGCAGTACTTC. The genes are TRBV7-6 and TRBJ2-7; D is unclear. Deletions cut 4 bases from V and 9 bases from J, with 10 bases between. The CDR3 is made up of 11 amino acids. Germline CDR1 is SGHVS and CDR2 is FNYEAQ.

This clonotype was seen ten or more times. V is TRBV2 and J is TRBJ1-2; D is ambiguous. Germline V gives CDR1 SNHLY, CDR2 FYNNEI. The V and J ends lost 0 bases and 4 bases respectively, with 6 bases between them. The CDR3 length is 13 residues. The DNA for the CDR3 is TGTGCCAGCAGTGAAGCCCCCCTCTATGGCTACACCTTC. Translating gives CASSEAPLYGYTF.

At least ten counts were recorded for this clonotype. This chain links TRBV19 with TRBJ1-5, with TRBD1 matching over 11 bases. Trimming took 3 bases from V and 0 from J; bases not matched to a gene: 10. The CDR3 runs to 19 residues. The V gene's germline CDR1 is LNHDA and CDR2 SQIVND (reference sequence). The CDR3 sequence: CASSISPDRGRDSNQPQHF. CDR3 coding DNA: TGTGCCAGTAGTATTAGTCCGGACAGGGGGCGGGATAGCAATCAGCCCCAGCATTTT.

The sample holds many counts of this clonotype. V and J are TRBV7-9 and TRBJ1-3; D is uncertain. CDR3 length equals 13 residues. V was cut by 4 bases and J by 2 bases, with 6 bases left in between. CDR1 and CDR2 from the germline V gene are SEHNR and FQNEAQ (reference sequence). DNA of the CDR3: TGTGCCAGCAGCTCCATTCCTGGAAACACCATATATTTT. Residues: CASSSIPGNTIYF. Together with reference TRBV7-9 and TRBJ1-3, the CDR3 gives the full variable domain: DTGVSQNPRHKITKRGQNVTFRCDPISEHNRLYWYRQTLGQGPEFLTYFQNEAQLEKSRLLSDRFSAERPKGSFSTLEIQRTEQGDSAMYLCASSSIPGNTIYFGEGSWLTVV.

This chain uses TRBV6-5 with TRBJ2-3; D gene ambiguous. V dropped 5 bases and J dropped 0 bases, with 9 bases sitting between them. The CDR3 extends over 14 amino acids. CDR1 is MNHEY and CDR2 is SVGAGI in the germline V gene. CDR3 sequence (DNA): TGTGCCAGCAGTCGGATATTTAGCACAGATACGCAGTATTTT. This codes for CASSRIFSTDTQYF.

The rearrangement uses TRBV13 and TRBJ1-4, with 7 nucleotides matching TRBD1. The germline V gene has CDR1 PRHDT and CDR2 FYEKMQ (reference sequence). The trim removed 2 bases at V and 4 bases at J, leaving 7 bases unmatched. CDR3 length: 16 residues. For the CDR3, the DNA is TGTGCCAGCAGCTTATGGCCGGGACAGAATAATGAAAAACTGTTTTTT. Residues: CASSLWPGQNNEKLFF. Variable domain in full (rest from reference TRBV13 and TRBJ1-4): AAGVIQSPRHLIKEKRETATLKCYPIPRHDTVYWYQQGPGQDPQFLISFYEKMQSDKGSIPDRFSAQQFSDYHSELNMSSLELGDSALYFCASSLWPGQNNEKLFFGSGTQLSVL.

The chain joins TRBV2 to TRBJ1-4, with TRBD1 as a possible D gene (6 bases). The CDR3 has 14 amino acids. Germline V CDR1 and CDR2: SNHLY, FYNNEI. Deletions cut 7 bases from V and 3 bases from J, with 12 bases between. CDR3 residues: CASNQGRANEKLFF. The CDR3 region has the DNA TGTGCCAGCAACCAGGGGCGGGCTAATGAAAAACTGTTTTTT. Full variable domain (remainder filled in from reference TRBV2 and TRBJ1-4): EPEVTQTPSHQVTQMGQEVILRCVPISNHLYFYWYRQILGQKVEFLVSFYNNEISEKSEIFDDQFSVERPDGSNFTLKIRSTKLEDSAMYFCASNQGRANEKLFFGSGTQLSVL.

This clonotype was observed a few times. The V call is TRBV10-2, the J call TRBJ2-3; weak D call: TRBD2 (5 bases). This CDR3 region has 14 residues. Trimming took 10 bases from V and 3 from J, leaving 17 bases between them. Germline V gene lookup returns CDR1 WSHSY and CDR2 SAAADI. CDR3 nucleotide sequence: TGCGCCACGCTTCAGGAGGTTGTTACAGATACGCAGTATTTT. This sequence encodes CATLQEVVTDTQYF.

This clonotype has more than one count but fewer than ten. This sequence joins TRBV11-2 and TRBJ2-7, with D possibly TRBD2 on 5 matching bases. In germline, CDR1 is SGHAT, CDR2 FQNNGV. This CDR3 has 19 residues. Trimming took 5 bases from V and 3 from J, leaving 29 bases between them. In nucleotides, the CDR3 is TGTGCCAGCAGCCCACGTCGCTTTGGGGTCGAGCGTCGGGACTACGAGCAGTACTTC. Encoded protein: CASSPRRFGVERRDYEQYF.

The genes are TRBV11-2 and TRBJ2-7; 9 nucleotides line up with TRBD2. J was trimmed by 4 bases and V by 8 bases; bases with no gene match: 12. This CDR3 contains 15 residues. Germline values: CDR1 SGHAT, CDR2 FQNNGV. CDR3 amino acids: CASSWASGTRYEQYF. The CDR3 DNA follows: TGTGCCAGCTCCTGGGCTAGCGGGACGCGGTACGAGCAGTACTTC.

A few counts support this clonotype. V and J are TRBV28 and TRBJ2-1; D is unclear. The V and J ends lost 8 bases and 4 bases respectively, with 3 bases between them. The CDR3 spans 10 residues. CDR1 is MDHEN and CDR2 is SYDVKM in the germline V gene. CDR3 nucleotides: TGTGCCAGCGGGTACAATGAGCAGTTCTTC. Residues: CASGYNEQFF.